Listed here are 26 T cell receptor beta chains from one sample, sequenced in a study of CD4+ T cells in melanoma. Assay used: immunoSEQ multiplex PCR; TCRdb lists only in-frame clones, some missing. The table has 9,600 or so clones, 70% to 75% seen once. The material sequenced was cells from a culture (not recorded whether cultured in vitro). The receptors were sampled from a human donor with melanoma.

The chain uses TRBV5-6 and TRBJ1-3; no clear D. V was shortened by 4 bases and J by 0 bases, with 8 bases between the two germline ends. This CDR3 spans 14 amino acids. Germline CDR1 is SGHDT and CDR2 is YYEEEE. The CDR3 bases are TGTGCCAGCAGCCCGCGAACCTCTGGAAACACCATATATTTT. It encodes CASSPRTSGNTIYF.

This clone was seen once. The V and J genes are TRBV9 and TRBJ1-1, with 9 bases fitting TRBD1. This CDR3 spans 14 amino acids. The germline gives CDR1 SGDLS, CDR2 YYNGEE. V lost 2 bases, J lost 4 bases, and 3 bases stayed unmatched. The CDR3 sequence: CASSVDRGFTEAFF. The CDR3 DNA reads as TGTGCCAGCAGCGTCGACAGGGGGTTCACTGAAGCTTTCTTT.

The sample holds a few counts of this clone. The V gene is TRBV3-1 (or the pseudogene TRBV3-2), the J gene TRBJ2-1; 11 bases match TRBD2. This CDR3 is built from 15 residues. Germline CDR1 LGHDT, CDR2 YNNKEL (reference sequence). V lost 3 bases, J lost 11 bases, and 9 bases stayed unmatched. The CDR3 is CASSQTSGVGGKQFF. In DNA, the CDR3 is TGTGCCAGCAGCCAGACTAGCGGGGTCGGCGGTAAGCAGTTCTTC.

The J gene is TRBJ1-5, the V gene TRBV11-2, with D possibly matching TRBD1 (5 bases). The germline gives CDR1 SGHAT, CDR2 FQNNGV. The CDR3 covers 15 residues. V lost 5 bases, J lost 7 bases, and 18 bases lay in between. Here the CDR3 DNA reads TGTGCCAGCAGCCCCTGGGGCGCCCCGGGGCAGCCCCAGCATTTT. Translating it yields CASSPWGAPGQPQHF.

V is TRBV5-5 and J is TRBJ2-7, with D tentatively TRBD1 (6 bases). CDR1 is SGHKS, CDR2 YYEKEE, per germline (reference sequence). V gave up 4 bases and J gave up 3 bases, with 8 bases separating them. The CDR3 extends over 12 amino acids. The DNA for the CDR3 is TGTGCCAGCAGCATGGACAGCTACGAGCAGTACTTC. It yields the protein CASSMDSYEQYF.

This chain connects TRBV7-2 to TRBJ1-5; D unresolved. CDR3 length: 11 residues. CDR1 and CDR2 from the germline V gene are SGHTA and FQGNSA. The V and J ends lost 3 bases and 15 bases respectively, with 12 bases between them. The CDR3 here is CASSFGQMAHF. CDR3 sequence (DNA): TGTGCCAGCAGCTTTGGCCAGATGGCGCATTTT.

This clone was seen only a few times. This sequence joins TRBV6-5 and TRBJ1-6; tentatively, D is TRBD1 (6 bases). Trimming took 6 bases from V and 8 from J, leaving 14 bases between them. The V gene's germline CDR1 is MNHEY and CDR2 SVGAGI. The CDR3 length is 14 residues. The CDR3 here is CASRKQGWDSPLHF. CDR3 nucleotide sequence: TGTGCCAGCAGGAAGCAGGGGTGGGATTCACCCCTCCACTTT.

There are a few counts of this clone. The chain is built from TRBV7-9 and TRBJ1-1; perhaps TRBD1 as D (6 bases). V lost 1 base and J lost 5, with 11 bases in between. Germline V gene sequence: CDR1 SEHNR, CDR2 FQNEAQ (reference sequence). This CDR3 has 14 residues. CDR3 protein: CASSLGRTVTEAFF. The DNA for the CDR3 is TGTGCCAGCAGCTTAGGTCGGACAGTGACTGAAGCTTTCTTT.

Only a few counts were recorded for this clone. V usage is TRBV19 and J usage is TRBJ2-5; 14 nucleotides align to TRBD2. The CDR3 extends over 16 amino acids. Germline values: CDR1 LNHDA, CDR2 SQIVND (reference sequence). V dropped 1 base and J dropped 6; count of bases not matched to a gene: 4. The CDR3 DNA reads as TGTGCCAGTAGTATAGGACTAGCGGGGGGGATCAAGACCCAGTACTTC. Translation gives CASSIGLAGGIKTQYF.

This clone was found once. The chain employs TRBV5-1 and TRBJ1-1; D might be TRBD1 (6 bases). V lost 0 bases and J 3 bases, leaving 18 bases between the germline ends. Germline values: CDR1 SGHRS, CDR2 YFSETQ. The CDR3 has 17 residues. In DNA form, the CDR3 reads TGCGCCAGCAGCTTGGCGGGGTCAGGGGCCCTGGACACTGAAGCTTTCTTT. It yields the protein CASSLAGSGALDTEAFF.

This clone was counted between two and nine times. V and J are TRBV11-3 and TRBJ2-2; D is possibly TRBD2 (5 bases). CDR3 length equals 14 residues. The V gene's germline CDR1 is SGHNT and CDR2 YENEEA. V lost 1 base and J 7 bases, leaving 10 bases between the germline ends. The DNA of the CDR3 is TGTGCCAGCAGCTTAGGAGCCGGGATCGGGGAGCTGTTTTTT. Translation: CASSLGAGIGELFF.

This chain links TRBV18 with TRBJ2-7; no definite D call. Germline CDR1 reads KGHSH; CDR2 reads LQKENI. This CDR3 is built from 15 residues. Trimming shortened V by 3 bases and J by 0 bases, and 12 bases separated the two germline ends. As DNA, the CDR3 is TGTGCCAGCTCACCCGGCCCGTCGAGCTCCTACGAGCAGTACTTC. It translates to CASSPGPSSSYEQYF.

This clone was counted once. The chain has TRBV5-4 and TRBJ2-5; D is possibly TRBD2 (5 bases). The CDR3 is made up of 15 amino acids. V lost 0 bases and J lost 5, with 14 bases in between. The germline V gene encodes CDR1 SGHNT and CDR2 YYREEE (reference sequence). In nucleotides, the CDR3 is TGTGCCAGCAGCTTGGAGCGAGCGGTGGGTGAGACCCAGTACTTC. Translation: CASSLERAVGETQYF.

This chain joins TRBV27 and TRBJ2-5; D is unclear. CDR3 length equals 14 residues. V was trimmed by 3 bases and J by 4 bases, leaving 12 bases between them. Germline-derived CDR1 and CDR2 are MNHEY and SMNVEV (reference sequence). Here the CDR3 DNA reads TGTGCCAGCAGTTTTAGTCGGTACCGAGAGACCCAGTACTTC. This gives the protein CASSFSRYRETQYF.

The genes are TRBV5-6 and TRBJ1-2, with D uncertain. The CDR3 extends over 13 amino acids. The ends were cut back, 5 bases at V and 6 bases at J, with 14 bases in the middle. Germline V gene sequence: CDR1 SGHDT, CDR2 YYEEEE. CDR3 region: CASRRARTDGYTF. The CDR3 DNA follows: TGTGCCAGCAGAAGGGCGCGGACCGATGGCTACACCTTC.

The gene calls are TRBV27 and TRBJ1-5; the D is unclear. There are 13 residues in the CDR3. V was pared by 0 bases and J by 7 bases, with 7 bases between. Germline CDR1 and CDR2: MNHEY and SMNVEV (reference sequence). The CDR3 loop reads CASSLSVLQPQHF. CDR3 bases: TGTGCCAGCAGTTTATCAGTTCTACAGCCCCAGCATTTT.

This chain connects TRBV21-1 to TRBJ2-7; the listed D gene, TRBD1, was not tested against the DNA. TRBV21-1 is tagged as a pseudogene. The CDR3 is 10 amino acids. CDR3 sequence reads: CASSKVVAGF. The CDR3 DNA reads as TGTGCCAGCAGCAAAGTCGTGGCAGGGTTC.

V is TRBV10-1 and J is TRBJ2-3; 11 bases fit TRBD2. Looked up from germline, CDR1 is WNHNN and CDR2 is SYGVQD (reference sequence). There are 17 residues in the CDR3. The V gene end was trimmed by 3 bases and the J gene end by 6 bases; junction bases not matched to a gene: 11. The CDR3 sequence is CASSEGGLAGGRDTQYF. The CDR3 coding sequence is TGCGCCAGCAGTGAAGGTGGGCTAGCGGGGGGAAGGGATACGCAGTATTTT.

V is TRBV18 and J is TRBJ1-4; no clear D gene. Trimming pared 3 bases from V and 10 bases from J, leaving 15 bases between. CDR3 length: 14 amino acids. Germline V gene data show CDR1 as KGHSH and CDR2 as LQKENI. The CDR3: CASSPLTAEGKLFF. The CDR3 DNA reads TGTGCCAGCTCACCGCTCACGGCAGAAGGAAAACTGTTTTTT.

This clone has only a few counts. This chain links TRBV4-2 with TRBJ1-5, with D maybe TRBD1 (5 bases). Per germline, CDR1 LGHNA and CDR2 YNFKEQ. The CDR3 is 15 residues long. V was cut by 3 bases and J by 4 bases, with 13 bases left in between. In nucleotides, the CDR3 is TGTGCCAGCAGCCATGTAGGGGTGGTGAATCAGCCCCAGCATTTT. Its protein is CASSHVGVVNQPQHF.

The chain links TRBV18 to TRBJ1-4; 7 positions agree with TRBD1. The junction had 6 bases not matched to a gene; V was cut back by 6 bases and J by 8 bases. This CDR3 spans 13 amino acids. Per the germline V gene, CDR1 is KGHSH and CDR2 is LQKENI. This CDR3 reads CASSQGQREKLFF. The DNA of the CDR3 is TGTGCCAGCTCTCAGGGACAGCGCGAAAAACTGTTTTTT. Looking up the rest from reference TRBV18 and TRBJ1-4 gives the full variable domain: NAGVMQNPRHLVRRRGQEARLRCSPMKGHSHVYWYRQLPEEGLKFMVYLQKENIIDESGMPKERFSAEFPKEGPSILRIQQVVRGDSAAYFCASSQGQREKLFFGSGTQLSVL.

This clone was picked up one time. J is TRBJ1-2 and V is TRBV29-1; D gene ambiguous. The V end was cut by 4 bases, the J end by 5 bases, with 2 bases between. This CDR3 is 9 amino acids long. Germline V gene data show CDR1 as SQVTM and CDR2 as ANQGSEA. The CDR3 reads CSVGYGYTF. DNA for the CDR3: TGCAGCGTTGGGTATGGCTACACCTTC.

The V and J genes are TRBV20-1 and TRBJ2-1; D is ambiguous. The CDR3 has 10 residues. Between the trimmed V and J ends, which lost 5 bases and 10 bases, there was a span of 9 bases. Germline lookup yields CDR1 DFQATT and CDR2 SNEGSKA (reference sequence). CDR3 residues: CSASQTEQFF. The CDR3 DNA is TGCAGTGCTTCCCAAACCGAGCAGTTCTTC.

J is TRBJ2-2 and V is TRBV5-4; D is ambiguous. There are 15 residues in the CDR3. Trimming shortened V by 1 base and J by 7 bases, and 14 bases separated the two germline ends. Germline CDR1 is SGHNT and CDR2 is YYREEE (reference sequence). In DNA, the CDR3 is TGTGCCAGCAGCTTGCCCCCCCGCATAGGCGGGGAGCTGTTTTTT. As protein: CASSLPPRIGGELFF.

This clone has a single count. This chain joins TRBV20-1 and TRBJ2-7; D is uncertain. CDR3 length equals 9 residues. Germline V lookup: CDR1 DFQATT, CDR2 SNEGSKA (reference sequence). V lost 7 bases and J lost 6, with 7 bases in between. The CDR3 sequence: CSVGSEQYF. The CDR3 DNA reads TGCAGTGTAGGGTCCGAGCAGTACTTC.

The chain links TRBV5-1 to TRBJ2-7; D is possibly TRBD1 (5 bases). The V gene's germline CDR1 is SGHRS and CDR2 YFSETQ. The CDR3 totals 14 residues. V was shortened by 0 bases and J by 3 bases, with 10 bases between the two germline ends. Here the CDR3 reads CASSLGRQSYEQYF. The DNA for the CDR3 is TGCGCCAGCAGCTTGGGTCGACAGAGCTACGAGCAGTACTTC.